The 31 T cell receptor beta chains below were found in one sample sequenced in a study of blood T cell repertoires in COVID-19. Data came from immunoSEQ multiplex PCR; TCRdb stores just in-frame clones and leaves some out. The profile shows over 200,000 clones, roughly 80% of them singletons. Sequenced: PBMCs or T cells enriched from blood (not recorded which). These receptors all stem from a man in his sixties who had recovered from COVID-19.

This chain uses TRBV3-1 (or the pseudogene TRBV3-2) with TRBJ2-3, with TRBD2 matching 9 bases. Germline V lookup: CDR1 LGHDT, CDR2 YNNKEL (reference sequence). The J segment lost 0 bases and the V segment lost 4 bases, leaving 8 bases of the junction unmatched. This CDR3 is 17 amino acids long. In DNA, the CDR3 is TGTGCCAGCAGCCCCTCGAATAGCGGGGGCAGCACAGATACGCAGTATTTT. This codes for CASSPSNSGGSTDTQYF.

The J gene is TRBJ1-5, the V gene TRBV6-4, with D perhaps matching TRBD1 (6 bases). V was pared by 2 bases and J by 0 bases, with 14 bases between. Germline loops: CDR1 MRHNA, CDR2 SNTAGT. This CDR3 region has 17 residues. CDR3 nucleotide sequence: TGTGCCAGCAGTGACGACAGGCGGTCATATAGCAATCAGCCCCAGCATTTT. Amino acid sequence: CASSDDRRSYSNQPQHF.

This chain links TRBV11-2 with TRBJ1-4; 7 nucleotides match TRBD1. The germline gives CDR1 SGHAT, CDR2 FQNNGV. The CDR3 has 15 amino acids. V shed 5 bases and J 8 bases; nucleotides not matched to a gene: 11. For the CDR3, the DNA is TGTGCCAGCAGCCCTACCCGGGACAGAAGGGAAAAACTGTTTTTT. Its protein is CASSPTRDRREKLFF.

This rearrangement joins TRBV19 to TRBJ1-2, with D possibly matching TRBD1 (5 bases). From germline, CDR1 is LNHDA and CDR2 SQIVND (reference sequence). The V end was cut by 4 bases, the J end by 3 bases, with 12 bases between. This CDR3 is built from 14 residues. The CDR3 here is CASSTKIGDYGYTF. CDR3 DNA: TGTGCCAGTAGTACGAAGATAGGGGACTATGGCTACACCTTC.

The chain uses TRBV6-5 and TRBJ2-7; a weak D match, TRBD1 (6 bases). The V end lost 5 bases, the J end lost 1 base, and 15 bases lay between the germline ends. This CDR3 is built from 15 residues. CDR1 is MNHEY, CDR2 SVGAGI, per germline. Here the CDR3 reads CASSPQGRGSYEQYF. In DNA form, the CDR3 reads TGTGCCAGCAGTCCCCAGGGTAGGGGGTCCTACGAGCAGTACTTC.

The rearrangement joins TRBV7-9 to TRBJ1-2; D is uncertain. V lost 5 bases, J lost 2 bases, and 12 bases lay in between. Looked up from germline, CDR1 is SEHNR and CDR2 is FQNEAQ (reference sequence). CDR3 length: 14 residues. The CDR3 reads CASSPRRGNYGYTF. The CDR3 bases are TGTGCCAGCAGCCCCCGTCGAGGGAACTATGGCTACACCTTC.

This rearrangement joins TRBV12-5 to TRBJ2-3; 10 bases map to TRBD2. Germline values: CDR1 LGHNT, CDR2 FRNRAP. This CDR3 is built from 17 residues. V dropped 3 bases and J dropped 4; count of bases not matched to a gene: 10. The CDR3: CASGFPSSSGGSDTQYF. In DNA, the CDR3 is TGTGCTAGTGGTTTCCCCTCCTCTAGCGGGGGATCAGATACGCAGTATTTT.

This clone showed up just once. This CDR3 reads CASSMGGGISNQPQHF. The CDR3, as DNA: TGTGCCAGTAGTATGGGGGGGGGTATCAGCAATCAGCCCCAGCATTTT. The chain carries TRBV19 and TRBJ1-5, with D tentatively TRBD1 (5 bases). The V end lost 3 bases, the J end lost 1 base, and 13 bases lay between the germline ends. The CDR3 has 16 amino acids. Germline assignment: CDR1 LNHDA and CDR2 SQIVND (reference sequence).

This sequence joins TRBV3-1 (or the pseudogene TRBV3-2) and TRBJ2-5; 10 positions agree with TRBD2. Germline lookup yields CDR1 LGHDT and CDR2 YNNKEL (reference sequence). The CDR3 has 15 amino acids. V gave up 3 bases and J gave up 6 bases; unmatched junction bases: 7. The CDR3 DNA reads as TGTGCCAGCAGCCAGGAGCGGGGGGGCAGGAAGACCCAGTACTTC. Encoded protein: CASSQERGGRKTQYF.

This clone came up a few times. The chain employs TRBV6-1 and TRBJ2-7; a weak D match, TRBD1 (7 bases). Germline lookup yields CDR1 MNHNS and CDR2 SASEGT. The CDR3 spans 18 residues. Trimming took off 2 bases at V and 0 bases at J, with 20 bases between the two ends. CDR3 loop: CASSERGGGRGYSYEQYF. Here the CDR3 DNA reads TGTGCCAGCAGTGAAAGAGGAGGGGGCAGGGGTTACTCCTACGAGCAGTACTTC.

The chain uses TRBV10-2 and TRBJ2-3; TRBD1 matches 9 bases. Losses at the gene ends were 1 base for V and 11 bases for J; bases not matched to a gene: 7. Germline values: CDR1 WSHSY, CDR2 SAAADI. The CDR3 is made up of 14 amino acids. The CDR3 coding sequence is TGCGCCAGCAGTGAGTACTGGACAGGGGTCCAGCAGTATTTT. Encoded protein: CASSEYWTGVQQYF.

This clone was found once. This chain joins TRBV5-6 and TRBJ1-2; TRBD1 agrees at 8 bases. Trimming took 4 bases from V and 4 from J; bases not matched to a gene: 6. The CDR3 covers 14 residues. In germline, CDR1 is SGHDT, CDR2 YYEEEE. DNA of the CDR3: TGTGCCAGCAGCCCAGGGGGCCGGAGCTATGGCTACACCTTC. The encoded protein is CASSPGGRSYGYTF.

The chain has TRBV29-1 and TRBJ2-4; 9 bases are a match to TRBD1. V was clipped by 0 bases and J by 16 bases; unmatched bases: 7. The CDR3 sequence is 12 residues long. Looked up from germline, CDR1 is SQVTM and CDR2 is ANQGSEA. The CDR3 is CSVEETGGAFYF. As DNA, the CDR3 is TGCAGCGTTGAAGAAACAGGGGGCGCGTTCTACTTC. Full variable domain (missing parts from reference TRBV29-1 and TRBJ2-4): SAVISQKPSRDICQRGTSLTIQCQVDSQVTMMFWYRQQPGQSLTLIATANQGSEATYESGFVIDKFPISRPNLTFSTLTVSNMSPEDSSIYLCSVEETGGAFYFGAGTRLSVL.

This chain uses TRBV19 with TRBJ2-5; TRBD1 might be the D (6 bases). Trimming stripped 5 bases from V and 2 bases from J, with 18 bases between. CDR1 is LNHDA, CDR2 SQIVND, per germline (reference sequence). The CDR3 has 16 amino acids. The CDR3 DNA reads as TGTGCCAGTAGTCCCCGTCGCCGGGACACACAAGAGACCCAGTACTTC. The encoded protein is CASSPRRRDTQETQYF.

The chain couples TRBV7-3 to TRBJ2-5; the match to TRBD2 covers 9 bases. CDR1 and CDR2 from the germline V gene are SGHTA and FQGTGA. CDR3 length: 14 residues. V lost 4 bases and J lost 5; bases outside the gene matches: 5. The CDR3 DNA is TGTGCCAGCAGCTCCCTAGCGGGGATCGAGACCCAGTACTTC. Translating gives CASSSLAGIETQYF.

The CDR3 sequence: CASSNPTGGNQPQHF. The DNA for the CDR3 is TGTGCCAGCAGCAACCCGACAGGAGGCAATCAGCCCCAGCATTTT. The chain links TRBV6-2 or TRBV6-3 to TRBJ1-5; possible D gene TRBD1, 6 bases. V lost 6 bases and J 2 bases, leaving 14 bases between the germline ends. The CDR3 contains 15 residues. CDR1 is MNHEY and CDR2 is SVGEGT in the germline V gene.

This chain joins TRBV6-4 and TRBJ1-6; D is undetermined. Germline loops: CDR1 MRHNA, CDR2 SNTAGT. The V and J ends lost 3 bases and 5 bases respectively, with 11 bases between them. This CDR3 is built from 15 residues. The DNA of the CDR3 is TGTGCCAGCAGTGAATCGGCAGGCGATAATTCACCCCTCCACTTT. This codes for CASSESAGDNSPLHF.

This chain links TRBV5-4 with TRBJ2-2; 8 bases line up with TRBD2. The CDR3 is made up of 15 amino acids. The ends lost 2 bases at V and 3 bases at J; junction bases unmatched: 3. Germline V gene data show CDR1 as SGHNT and CDR2 as YYREEE (reference sequence). As DNA, the CDR3 is TGTGCCAGCAGCTTAGCAGCGGGAGACACCGGGGAGCTGTTTTTT. It is translated as CASSLAAGDTGELFF. The full variable domain, with the rest looked up from reference TRBV5-4 and TRBJ2-2, is ETGVTQSPTHLIKTRGQQVTLRCSSQSGHNTVSWYQQALGQGPQFIFQYYREEENGRGNFPPRFSGLQFPNYSSELNVNALELDDSALYLCASSLAAGDTGELFFGEGSRLTVL.

In this sample, this clone turned up once. V is TRBV4-2 and J is TRBJ2-1; 7 bases map to TRBD2. Germline values: CDR1 LGHNA, CDR2 YNFKEQ. The CDR3 contains 13 residues. V was pared by 4 bases and J by 9 bases, with 6 bases of the junction left unmatched. The CDR3 DNA is TGTGCCAGCAGCCCCTCTAGCGGTGGTGAGCAGTTCTTC. Residues: CASSPSSGGEQFF.

The chain combines TRBV5-1 with TRBJ1-6; 8 bases are a match to TRBD1. The CDR3 has 15 residues. The germline gives CDR1 SGHRS, CDR2 YFSETQ. V gave up 3 bases and J gave up 6 bases; unmatched junction bases: 5. The CDR3 loop reads CASSSQGGFNSPLHF. Here the CDR3 DNA reads TGCGCCAGCAGCTCACAGGGGGGATTTAATTCACCCCTCCACTTT. Full variable domain (outside the CDR3, taken from reference TRBV5-1 and TRBJ1-6): KAGVTQTPRYLIKTRGQQVTLSCSPISGHRSVSWYQQTPGQGLQFLFEYFSETQRNKGNFPGRFSGRQFSNSRSEMNVSTLELGDSALYLCASSSQGGFNSPLHFGNGTRLTVT.

V usage is TRBV12-3 or TRBV12-4 and J usage is TRBJ1-1; D gene ambiguous. V shed 3 bases and J shed 0 bases, with 5 bases lying between them. The CDR3 spans 13 residues. The CDR3 nucleotides read TGTGCCAGCAGTTTCAGTATGAACACTGAAGCTTTCTTT. Its protein is CASSFSMNTEAFF.

This clone has only one observation. The rearrangement links TRBV3-1 (or the pseudogene TRBV3-2) to TRBJ2-1, with D uncertain. Germline CDR1 reads LGHDT; CDR2 reads YNNKEL (reference sequence). There are 15 residues in the CDR3. Trimming removed 4 bases at V and 6 bases at J, with 16 bases between. The CDR3 region has the DNA TGTGCCAGCAGCCCAAACCCCGGGTTGGTCAATGAGCAGTTCTTC. It codes for CASSPNPGLVNEQFF.

CDR3 amino acids: CASSLSLSNQPQHF. CDR3 nucleotide sequence: TGTGCCAGTAGCCTGTCTCTTAGCAATCAGCCCCAGCATTTT. V and J are TRBV19 and TRBJ1-5; D gene uncertain. V gave up 6 bases and J gave up 0 bases, with 9 bases separating them. The CDR3 spans 14 residues. CDR1 is LNHDA and CDR2 is SQIVND in the germline V gene (reference sequence).

This chain connects TRBV5-1 to TRBJ1-4; TRBD1 agrees at 9 bases. CDR1 is SGHRS, CDR2 YFSETQ, per germline. The ends lost 2 bases at V and 8 bases at J; junction bases unmatched: 4. This CDR3 has 14 residues. CDR3 DNA sequence: TGCGCCAGCAGCTTACAGGGGGCCTGGGAAAAACTGTTTTTT. Translated, it gives CASSLQGAWEKLFF.

The gene calls are TRBV3-1 (or the pseudogene TRBV3-2) and TRBJ2-2; D not resolved. V was cut by 3 bases and J by 1 base, with 9 bases left in between. The CDR3 length is 15 residues. From germline, CDR1 is LGHDT and CDR2 YNNKEL (reference sequence). The CDR3: CASSQGPLNTGELFF. The CDR3 coding sequence is TGTGCCAGCAGCCAGGGCCCCCTGAACACCGGGGAGCTGTTTTTT.

This rearrangement joins TRBV11-2 to TRBJ2-7; TRBD2 matches 7 bases. CDR3 length: 14 amino acids. Germline V lookup: CDR1 SGHAT, CDR2 FQNNGV. V shed 5 bases, J shed 2 bases, and the junction held 6 bases outside the gene matches. The CDR3 sequence: CASSPDGRTYEQYF. As DNA, the CDR3 is TGTGCCAGCAGCCCCGACGGGAGGACCTACGAGCAGTACTTC.

This rearrangement joins TRBV30 to TRBJ2-7; tentative D call: TRBD2 (5 bases). V lost 0 bases, J lost 2 bases, and 8 bases lay in between. In germline, CDR1 is GTSNPN, CDR2 SVGIG (reference sequence). The CDR3 is 13 residues long. CDR3 sequence: CAWSVLAPYEQYF. As DNA, the CDR3 is TGTGCCTGGAGTGTTCTAGCTCCCTACGAGCAGTACTTC.

The rearrangement links TRBV14 to TRBJ2-2; perhaps TRBD1 as D (6 bases). The CDR3 spans 15 residues. The V and J ends lost 1 base and 5 bases respectively, with 11 bases between them. CDR1 and CDR2 (germline): SGHDN, FVKESK. The CDR3 DNA is TGTGCCAGCAGCCAAGGGGGGCACGGGACCGGGGAGCTGTTTTTT. Protein: CASSQGGHGTGELFF.

The chain combines TRBV15 with TRBJ2-7, with a possible D match to TRBD1 (7 bases). The CDR3 extends over 18 amino acids. Looked up from germline, CDR1 is LNHNV and CDR2 is YYDKDF (reference sequence). V lost 0 bases and J 0 bases, leaving 18 bases between the germline ends. CDR3 coding DNA: TGTGCCACCAGCAGAGAACGCAGGGGGGCTTTTCTCTCCTACGAGCAGTACTTC. This codes for CATSRERRGAFLSYEQYF.

The chain combines TRBV5-4 with TRBJ2-1; tentative D call: TRBD2 (5 bases). Per the germline V gene, CDR1 is SGHNT and CDR2 is YYREEE (reference sequence). V was trimmed by 0 bases and J by 12 bases, leaving 13 bases between them. The CDR3 spans 13 residues. In DNA, the CDR3 is TGTGCCAGCAGCTTGGGGCGGGTCGATGCGCAGTTCTTC. It translates to CASSLGRVDAQFF.

This clone appeared a single time. The gene calls are TRBV7-2 and TRBJ2-2; D perhaps matches TRBD2 (5 bases). The CDR3 runs 15 residues. V was cut by 1 base and J by 8 bases, with 14 bases left in between. CDR1 and CDR2 (germline): SGHTA, FQGNSA. CDR3 bases: TGTGCCAGCAGCTTAGAGAGGGCTGCGGATGGGGAGCTGTTTTTT. As protein: CASSLERAADGELFF.